This entry features one T cell receptor beta chain sequence. The data originate from a study of blood T cell repertoires in COVID-19. Germline CDR1 reads MGHDK; CDR2 reads SYGVNS. The CDR3 is 17 residues long. The junction had 9 bases not matched to a gene; V was cut back by 4 bases and J by 1 base. The data were produced by immunoSEQ multiplex PCR, yet TCRdb's version contains in-frame clones alone and is incomplete. The data show 200,000 to 300,000 clones, 85% seen once. The chain has TRBV25-1 and TRBJ2-1; 8 bases fit TRBD1. What was sequenced was peripheral blood. This receptor was taken from a woman between 55 and 75 years old with active or convalescent COVID-19. The DNA for the CDR3 is TGTGCCAGCAGTGGGGGACAGGAGATGGTGTCCTACAATGAGCAGTTCTTC. Its protein is CASSGGQEMVSYNEQFF. The full variable domain, with the rest looked up from reference TRBV25-1 and TRBJ2-1, is EADIYQTPRYLVIGTGKKITLECSQTMGHDKMYWYQQDPGMELHLIHYSYGVNSTEKGDLSSESTVSRIRTEHFPLTLESARPSHTSQYLCASSGGQEMVSYNEQFFGPGTRLTVL.